What follows are 23 T cell receptor beta chains derived from one specimen sequenced in a study of Ad26.COV2.S vaccination and SARS-CoV-2 variants. TCRdb keeps only in-frame clones here, not all; method: immunoSEQ multiplex PCR. The sample yields 300,000 to 350,000 clones, 85% to 90% seen once. Treatment meaning: about 20 received Ad26.COV2.S at low or high dose, single or two shots; roughly five received placebo; per-sample allocation not given. Day 63 after the first vaccine or placebo injection was the time point for sampling. The specimen was peripheral blood, collected in a trial of Ad26.COV2.S vaccine versus placebo. These receptors were taken from a person aged 18 to 65 who received the Ad26.COV2.S COVID-19 vaccine or a placebo.

This clone was found once. The V and J genes are TRBV6-2 or TRBV6-3 and TRBJ1-2; 9 bases match TRBD1. Germline lookup yields CDR1 MNHEY and CDR2 SVGEGT. V lost 5 bases, J lost 4 bases, and 14 bases stayed unmatched. The CDR3 covers 17 residues. The CDR3 protein is CASSPLPGQGGAYGYTF. The CDR3 nucleotides read TGTGCCAGCAGTCCGCTACCGGGACAGGGAGGTGCCTATGGCTACACCTTC.

The chain recombines TRBV6-1 with TRBJ2-1; no definite D call. This CDR3 has 13 amino acids. V shed 2 bases and J shed 5 bases, with 7 bases lying between them. The germline V gene encodes CDR1 MNHNS and CDR2 SASEGT. Here the CDR3 reads CASSELGNNEQFF. The CDR3 nucleotides are TGTGCCAGCAGTGAATTGGGAAACAATGAGCAGTTCTTC.

This clone was counted a single time. CDR3 sequence (DNA): TGTGCCAGCTCACCCTGGACAGGGGGCGAAGGTTCCTATAATTCACCCCTCCACTTT. Protein: CASSPWTGGEGSYNSPLHF. J is TRBJ1-6 and V is TRBV18; the match to TRBD1 covers 11 bases. From germline, CDR1 is KGHSH and CDR2 LQKENI. The CDR3 contains 19 residues. Losses at the gene ends were 3 bases for V and 1 base for J; bases not matched to a gene: 8.

The DNA for the CDR3 is TGCGCCAGCAGCCACGCTGGGACAGGGCGTCAGCCCCAGCATTTT. Its translation: CASSHAGTGRQPQHF. This chain links TRBV4-1 with TRBJ1-5; the match to TRBD1 covers 9 bases. V shed 3 bases and J 6 bases; nucleotides not matched to a gene: 6. From germline, CDR1 is MGHRA and CDR2 YSYEKL. This CDR3 spans 15 amino acids.

V is TRBV5-6 and J is TRBJ1-5; D unresolved. V dropped 4 bases and J dropped 0 bases, with 8 bases sitting between them. Looked up from germline, CDR1 is SGHDT and CDR2 is YYEEEE. CDR3 length: 14 amino acids. CDR3 residues: CASSSSDSNQPQHF. DNA for the CDR3: TGTGCCAGCAGCAGCAGTGATAGCAATCAGCCCCAGCATTTT.

The chain links TRBV6-2 or TRBV6-3 to TRBJ1-5; D gene ambiguous. The CDR3 loop spans 13 amino acids. V lost 5 bases to trimming and J lost 2 bases, with 7 bases between them. The germline V gene encodes CDR1 MNHEY and CDR2 SVGEGT. This CDR3 reads CASSPLRNQPQHF. The CDR3 DNA follows: TGTGCCAGCAGTCCGCTCCGCAATCAGCCCCAGCATTTT.

This chain uses TRBV9 with TRBJ2-5, with a weak D call TRBD2 (6 bases). The length of the CDR3 is 15 residues. Germline loops: CDR1 SGDLS, CDR2 YYNGEE. Trimming left V 0 bases short and J 5 bases short, with 14 bases between. The CDR3 reads CASSVARRAEETQYF. CDR3 DNA sequence: TGTGCCAGCAGCGTAGCTAGGAGGGCGGAGGAGACCCAGTACTTC.

The V and J genes are TRBV30 and TRBJ2-7; D gene uncertain. Trimming removed 2 bases from V and 2 bases from J, with 7 bases in between. Germline CDR1 is GTSNPN and CDR2 is SVGIG (reference sequence). The CDR3 sequence is 12 residues long. CDR3 region: CAWSRAPYEQYV. The CDR3 nucleotides are TGTGCCTGGAGTCGAGCCCCCTACGAGCAGTACGTC.

This clone was picked up one time. The rearrangement uses TRBV14 and TRBJ2-7, with 9 positions matching TRBD1. The germline V gene has CDR1 SGHDN and CDR2 FVKESK. V was clipped by 1 base and J by 7 bases; unmatched bases: 5. The CDR3 has 14 residues. The CDR3 is CASSQARQGGEQYF. The CDR3 DNA follows: TGTGCCAGCAGCCAAGCTAGACAGGGGGGAGAGCAGTACTTC.

V is TRBV19 and J is TRBJ1-2; D not certain. This CDR3 region has 16 residues. Germline V CDR1 and CDR2: LNHDA, SQIVND (reference sequence). Trimming removed 1 base from V and 4 bases from J, with 16 bases in between. The CDR3 region is CASSIGSTVTSYGYTF. CDR3 DNA: TGTGCCAGTAGTATAGGGTCGACCGTGACAAGCTATGGCTACACCTTC.

The V call is TRBV6-6, the J call TRBJ2-5, with 8 bases identical to TRBD2. J lost 5 bases, V lost 2 bases, and 7 bases had no gene match. CDR1 and CDR2 from the germline V gene are MNHNY and SVGAGI (reference sequence). The CDR3 is made up of 15 amino acids. In nucleotides, the CDR3 is TGTGCCAGCAGTTACGAACGGGGGGGTTGGGAGACCCAGTACTTC. It specifies CASSYERGGWETQYF.

The chain has TRBV14 and TRBJ2-7; possible D gene TRBD2, 5 bases. The CDR3 is 14 amino acids. The germline V gene has CDR1 SGHDN and CDR2 FVKESK. The V end was cut by 5 bases, the J end by 3 bases, with 14 bases between. The DNA of the CDR3 is TGTGCCAGCAGCTATCCTGGGAGCCTCTACGAGCAGTACGTC. This sequence encodes CASSYPGSLYEQYV.

The chain joins TRBV12-3 or TRBV12-4 to TRBJ1-2; D unresolved. The CDR3 has 12 amino acids. The V gene lost 6 bases and the J gene lost 2 bases, with 7 bases spanning the gap. CDR3 loop: CASRHPNYGYTF. The CDR3 coding sequence is TGTGCCAGCAGACACCCAAACTATGGCTACACCTTC.

The chain recombines TRBV4-1 with TRBJ1-6; D ambiguous. Between the trimmed V and J ends, which lost 1 base and 18 bases, there was a span of 16 bases. The CDR3 has 13 amino acids. CDR1 and CDR2 (germline): MGHRA, YSYEKL. In DNA form, the CDR3 reads TGCGCCAGCAGCCAAGGTACCGGGAGGGTCAACCACTTT. Protein sequence: CASSQGTGRVNHF.

V and J are TRBV30 and TRBJ1-1, with D unclear. In germline, CDR1 is GTSNPN, CDR2 SVGIG (reference sequence). V was trimmed by 2 bases and J by 7 bases, leaving 14 bases between them. The CDR3 consists of 13 residues. The CDR3 region is CAWSPLIGGEAFF. CDR3 in DNA: TGTGCCTGGAGTCCCCTTATAGGCGGTGAAGCTTTCTTT.

The rearrangement joins TRBV7-9 to TRBJ1-1; D is ambiguous. The V end was cut by 6 bases, the J end by 0 bases, with 5 bases between. This CDR3 spans 12 amino acids. Germline CDR1 reads SEHNR; CDR2 reads FQNEAQ (reference sequence). The CDR3 bases are TGTGCCAGCAGACAGATGAACACTGAAGCTTTCTTT. This sequence encodes CASRQMNTEAFF.

The CDR3 spells CASSLDAGANVLTF. Written as DNA, the CDR3 is TGCGCCAGCAGCTTGGACGCGGGGGCCAACGTCCTGACTTTC. The chain carries TRBV5-1 and TRBJ2-6; the D is unclear. The germline V gene has CDR1 SGHRS and CDR2 YFSETQ. The V gene lost 0 bases and the J gene lost 4 bases, with 5 bases spanning the gap. This CDR3 has 14 amino acids.

The chain carries TRBV7-9 and TRBJ2-5; a possible D gene is TRBD1 (7 bases). V dropped 5 bases and J dropped 5 bases, with 15 bases sitting between them. The CDR3 totals 14 residues. Germline assignment: CDR1 SEHNR and CDR2 FQNEAQ (reference sequence). CDR3 DNA: TGTGCCAGCAGCCCTTCAGGGGGGCGGGAGACCCAGTACTTC. The encoded protein is CASSPSGGRETQYF. The full variable domain, with the rest looked up from reference TRBV7-9 and TRBJ2-5, is DTGVSQNPRHKITKRGQNVTFRCDPISEHNRLYWYRQTLGQGPEFLTYFQNEAQLEKSRLLSDRFSAERPKGSFSTLEIQRTEQGDSAMYLCASSPSGGRETQYFGPGTRLLVL.

The V call is TRBV11-2, the J call TRBJ2-2; D is perhaps TRBD1 (6 bases). CDR1 and CDR2 (germline): SGHAT, FQNNGV. Trimming removed 5 bases from V and 0 bases from J, with 19 bases in between. This CDR3 is 18 amino acids long. CDR3: CASSLSTGVLSNTGELFF. DNA of the CDR3: TGTGCCAGCAGCCTATCGACAGGAGTACTATCGAACACCGGGGAGCTGTTTTTT.

As concerns this clone: This same CDR3 is encoded by further DNA sequences in the sample. The rearrangement uses TRBV30 and TRBJ1-5; no clear D gene. With 0 bases removed from V and 2 bases from J, the gap between germline ends came to 5 bases. CDR3 length: 13 amino acids. The V gene's germline CDR1 is GTSNPN and CDR2 SVGIG (reference sequence). CDR3 DNA sequence: TGTGCCTGGAGTGTTTCAGGCAATCAGCCCCAGCATTTT. Translated, it gives CAWSVSGNQPQHF.

The rearrangement links TRBV18 to TRBJ2-6, with 12 bases aligning to TRBD1. CDR1 KGHSH and CDR2 LQKENI come from the germline V gene. J lost 3 bases, V lost 4 bases, and 10 bases had no gene match. The CDR3 is 19 amino acids. CDR3 residues: CASSRTQGQGAFGANVLTF. The CDR3 nucleotides read TGTGCCAGCTCACGGACCCAGGGACAGGGGGCTTTTGGGGCCAACGTCCTGACTTTC. Combining the CDR3 with reference TRBV18 and TRBJ2-6 gives the whole variable domain NAGVMQNPRHLVRRRGQEARLRCSPMKGHSHVYWYRQLPEEGLKFMVYLQKENIIDESGMPKERFSAEFPKEGPSILRIQQVVRGDSAAYFCASSRTQGQGAFGANVLTFGAGSRLTVL.

The V and J genes are TRBV6-5 and TRBJ2-2; unclear D gene. The CDR3 loop spans 14 amino acids. Trimming took off 0 bases at V and 7 bases at J, with 9 bases between the two ends. Germline CDR1 and CDR2: MNHEY and SVGAGI. For the CDR3, the DNA is TGTGCCAGCAGTTACTCGATAGTCGGCGGGGAGCTGTTTTTT. Translation gives CASSYSIVGGELFF.

The chain links TRBV16 to TRBJ1-5; D is possibly TRBD1 (5 bases). V lost 3 bases and J lost 2, with 14 bases in between. The CDR3 covers 16 residues. Germline-derived CDR1 and CDR2 are KGHSY and FQNENV. The CDR3 reads CASSHSQGFRNQPQHF. CDR3 DNA: TGTGCCAGCAGCCATTCCCAGGGTTTCCGCAATCAGCCCCAGCATTTT. The full variable domain, in which reference TRBV16 and TRBJ1-5 provide the parts outside the CDR3, is GEEVAQTPKHLVRGEGQKAKLYCAPIKGHSYVFWYQQVLKNEFKFLISFQNENVFDETGMPKERFSAKCLPNSPCSLEIQATKLEDSAVYFCASSHSQGFRNQPQHFGDGTRLSIL.